This T cell receptor beta chain originates from a study of blood T cell repertoires in COVID-19. Study details: Sample material is recorded as cDNA or gDNA derived from T cells, B-cell-depleted T cells, or PBMCs.

Clinical histories supplied by participants themselves formed the basis of cohort assignment. During the 2 weeks before they entered the study, exposed participants had met someone with a PCR-confirmed or clinician-diagnosed COVID-19 case. CDR3 length: 16 residues. Looked up from germline, CDR1 is SGHTA and CDR2 is FQGTGA. V shed 4 bases and J 3 bases; nucleotides not matched to a gene: 10. As originally analysed: Estimated nucleated cell counts came from reference gene primer amplification. The method was immunoSEQ multiplex PCR; TCRdb's version includes in-frame clones alone and lacks a portion of them. V, J and clone size were drawn from that table, and D and trimming were deduced from the DNA. The sample consists of almost 350,000 clones, about nine tenths of them appearing once.

The chain joins TRBV7-3 to TRBJ2-7; 9 bases match TRBD1. The clonotype originates from a woman aged 25-40 years who had been exposed to COVID-19. The sequenced material came from PBMCs or T cells enriched from blood (not recorded which). CDR3 loop: CASSSPRGTGNYEQYF. The DNA for the CDR3 is TGTGCCAGCAGCTCCCCTCGTGGGACAGGGAACTACGAGCAGTACTTC.